Each of the 21 T cell receptor beta chains below was sequenced from the same sample in a study of HIV-infected children after antiretroviral therapy interruption. A 3' RACE protocol on RNA, with unique molecular identifiers, produced the TCR library. TCRdb analysed the 3' RACE reads with MiXCR anew, one entry per CDR3 protein. The sample yields approximately 95,000 distinct CDR3 sequences, roughly 6.7% seen once. Treatment specified: PENTA 11 planned treatment interruption arm or continuous ART arm. The specimen comprised CD45RA+ CD4+ T cells from PBMCs, pooled from several time points, sampled from a donor given antiretroviral therapy, either interrupted or continuous. Subset reported: naive CD4+ CD45RA+ CD45RO- T cells. These receptors were taken from a pool of human donors with HIV.

This chain links TRBV29-1 with TRBJ2-2; 8 bases map to TRBD1. V shed 0 bases and J 3 bases; nucleotides not matched to a gene: 0. The V gene's germline CDR1 is SQVTM and CDR2 ANQGSEA. The CDR3 spans 14 residues. The CDR3 DNA follows: TGCAGCGTTGAAGAACAGGGGGACACCGGGGAGCTGTTTTTT. Protein product: CSVEEQGDTGELFF.

This clonotype occurred many times. In DNA form, the CDR3 reads TGCAGTGCCCGGACTGCGCAAGAGACCCAGTACTTC. Amino acids: CSARTAQETQYF. This chain links TRBV20-1 with TRBJ2-5; D possibly corresponds to TRBD2 (5 bases). The CDR3 is 12 residues long. Germline loops: CDR1 DFQATT, CDR2 SNEGSKA (reference sequence). V shed 6 bases and J shed 2 bases, with 10 bases lying between them.

This clonotype has a count of ten or more. The V and J genes are TRBV11-3 and TRBJ1-1; D call uncertain. V shed 3 bases and J shed 1 base, with 9 bases lying between them. This CDR3 has 14 amino acids. Germline V gene sequence: CDR1 SGHNT, CDR2 YENEEA. This CDR3 is CASSFGEGNTEAFF. The CDR3 DNA is TGTGCCAGCAGCTTTGGGGAGGGGAACACTGAAGCTTTCTTT.

There are a few counts of this clonotype. The chain combines TRBV19 with TRBJ2-5, with TRBD2 identical over 7 bases. Germline V CDR1 and CDR2: LNHDA, SQIVND (reference sequence). CDR3 length: 12 residues. After removal of 0 bases from V and 9 bases from J, the junction contained 1 base not matched to a gene. The CDR3 sequence: CASSIEAGSQYF. CDR3 in DNA: TGTGCCAGTAGTATAGAAGCGGGATCCCAGTACTTC. Full variable domain (remainder filled in from reference TRBV19 and TRBJ2-5): DGGITQSPKYLFRKEGQNVTLSCEQNLNHDAMYWYRQDPGQGLRLIYYSQIVNDFQKGDIAEGYSVSREKKESFPLTVTSAQKNPTAFYLCASSIEAGSQYFGPGTRLLVL.

By sample share, this clonotype is medium-sized. The chain carries TRBV7-2 and TRBJ2-7, with D hard to call. V was shortened by 5 bases and J by 3 bases, with 11 bases between the two germline ends. Germline V gene lookup returns CDR1 SGHTA and CDR2 FQGNSA. There are 13 residues in the CDR3. CDR3 protein: CASSTRLNYEQYF. The CDR3 nucleotides read TGTGCCAGCAGCACCCGACTCAACTACGAGCAGTACTTC.

CDR3 protein: CATSRVRGSYEQYF. CDR3 DNA: TGTGCCACCAGCAGAGTGAGGGGCTCCTACGAGCAGTACTTC. The chain employs TRBV15 and TRBJ2-7; D is tentatively TRBD1 or TRBD2 (5 bases each). Per germline, CDR1 LNHNV and CDR2 YYDKDF (reference sequence). The CDR3 consists of 14 residues. Trimming removed 1 base at V and 0 bases at J, with 7 bases between.

By its share, this clonotype is medium-sized. The V call is TRBV12-3 or TRBV12-4, the J call TRBJ2-7; a possible D gene is TRBD2 (6 bases). Trimming shortened V by 2 bases and J by 1 base, and 15 bases separated the two germline ends. The CDR3 has 16 residues. The CDR3 DNA reads TGTGCCAGCAGTTTATCTGGGGGGTTCGGGTCCTACGAGCAGTACTTC. Translated: CASSLSGGFGSYEQYF.

This clonotype was observed at least ten times. The chain combines TRBV9 with TRBJ1-5, with a tentative D call TRBD1 (6 bases). Trimming left V 4 bases short and J 0 bases short, with 11 bases between. Germline V gene data show CDR1 as SGDLS and CDR2 as YYNGEE. This CDR3 is built from 15 residues. CDR3 sequence: CASSIGGFSNQPQHF. CDR3 in DNA: TGTGCCAGCAGCATAGGGGGGTTTAGCAATCAGCCCCAGCATTTT.

This clonotype was found many times. This chain joins TRBV5-1 and TRBJ1-3; D may be TRBD1 (6 bases). This CDR3 is 17 amino acids long. V was cut by 0 bases and J by 0 bases, with 13 bases left in between. Germline CDR1 reads SGHRS; CDR2 reads YFSETQ. This CDR3 reads CASSLEWGASSGNTIYF. As DNA, the CDR3 is TGCGCCAGCAGCTTGGAATGGGGGGCGAGCTCTGGAAACACCATATATTTT.

The genes are TRBV29-1 and TRBJ1-6; 7 bases match TRBD1. Germline loops: CDR1 SQVTM, CDR2 ANQGSEA. The CDR3 has 13 residues. V dropped 6 bases and J dropped 6; count of bases not matched to a gene: 5. CDR3 protein: CSVADRTNSPLHF. For the CDR3, the DNA is TGCAGCGTAGCGGACAGGACTAATTCACCCCTCCACTTT.

This clonotype was found many times. The chain joins TRBV19 to TRBJ2-1; 8 nucleotides agree with TRBD1. The V gene's germline CDR1 is LNHDA and CDR2 SQIVND (reference sequence). J was trimmed by 2 bases and V by 5 bases; bases with no gene match: 5. The CDR3 extends over 15 amino acids. The CDR3 spells CASSGDRSTYNEQFF. The CDR3 DNA sequence: TGTGCCAGTAGTGGGGACAGGAGTACCTACAATGAGCAGTTCTTC. Full variable domain (remainder filled in from reference TRBV19 and TRBJ2-1): DGGITQSPKYLFRKEGQNVTLSCEQNLNHDAMYWYRQDPGQGLRLIYYSQIVNDFQKGDIAEGYSVSREKKESFPLTVTSAQKNPTAFYLCASSGDRSTYNEQFFGPGTRLTVL.

In its sample, this clonotype was seen many times. V usage is TRBV20-1 and J usage is TRBJ1-2; no clear D gene. Germline V CDR1 and CDR2: DFQATT, SNEGSKA (reference sequence). V lost 3 bases and J lost 3, with 26 bases in between. CDR3 length: 18 amino acids. CDR3 DNA: TGCAGTGCTAGGCCCCAAACGCGGTTGGACCCGTGGGACTATGGCTACACCTTC. Encoded protein: CSARPQTRLDPWDYGYTF.

This clonotype was detected many times. The chain carries TRBV20-1 and TRBJ2-5; maybe TRBD1 (7 bases). CDR3 length: 13 residues. Germline V lookup: CDR1 DFQATT, CDR2 SNEGSKA (reference sequence). V lost 7 bases and J lost 2, with 14 bases in between. The CDR3 reads CSVVEGQQETQYF. The CDR3 nucleotides read TGCAGTGTTGTGGAGGGACAGCAAGAGACCCAGTACTTC.

This clonotype was detected many times. This chain's CDR3 is CASSRQGAYGYTF. DNA for the CDR3: TGTGCCAGCAGTCGACAGGGTGCCTATGGCTACACCTTC. This chain uses TRBV12-3 or TRBV12-4 with TRBJ1-2; TRBD1 matches 7 bases. The CDR3 runs to 13 residues. J lost 4 bases, V lost 5 bases, and 4 bases had no gene match.

In its sample, this clonotype was seen a few times. The chain recombines TRBV3-1 with TRBJ2-3, with 8 nucleotides matching TRBD2. From germline, CDR1 is LGHDT and CDR2 YNNKEL (reference sequence). Trimming took 4 bases from V and 1 from J; bases not matched to a gene: 4. CDR3 size: 15 residues. CDR3 coding DNA: TGTGCCAGCAGCCGAATAGCGGGGCGCACAGATACGCAGTATTTT. Encoded protein: CASSRIAGRTDTQYF.

At least ten counts were recorded for this clonotype. V gene TRBV7-3 combines with J gene TRBJ2-2; D is possibly TRBD2 (5 bases). The V end was cut by 2 bases, the J end by 10 bases, with 17 bases between. This CDR3 region has 15 residues. Germline-derived CDR1 and CDR2 are SGHTA and FQGTGA. The chain's CDR3 is CASSLAGSSREELFF. For the CDR3, the DNA is TGTGCCAGCAGCTTAGCGGGTAGCAGCCGCGAGGAGCTGTTTTTT.

This clonotype was seen many times. This chain links TRBV5-8 with TRBJ2-7, with unresolved D. The CDR3 has 15 amino acids. Germline loops: CDR1 SGHTS, CDR2 YDEGEE. The ends were cut back, 1 base at V and 3 bases at J, with 14 bases in the middle. CDR3 sequence (DNA): TGTGCCAGCAGCTTGTCACCTGAACAGAACTACGAGCAGTACTTC. Its translation: CASSLSPEQNYEQYF.

This clonotype showed up many times. The chain combines TRBV12-3 or TRBV12-4 with TRBJ2-5; the D gene could be TRBD1 or TRBD2 (5 bases each). The CDR3 has 16 residues. V lost 6 bases and J 1 base, leaving 18 bases between the germline ends. The CDR3 reads CASRVLAFGTQETQYF. In DNA, the CDR3 is TGTGCCAGCAGGGTCCTAGCATTCGGGACCCAAGAGACCCAGTACTTC.

This clonotype has more than one count but fewer than ten. This chain connects TRBV6-2 or TRBV6-3 to TRBJ2-5, with D perhaps matching TRBD1 or TRBD2 (6 bases each). In germline, CDR1 is MNHEY, CDR2 SVGEGT. The CDR3 contains 15 residues. V was clipped by 0 bases and J by 1 base, with 9 bases between them. CDR3 coding DNA: TGTGCCAGCAGTTACTCCGGGGGCTCCCAAGAGACCCAGTACTTC. Encoded protein: CASSYSGGSQETQYF.

The sample holds many counts of this clonotype. This rearrangement joins TRBV11-3 to TRBJ2-7; tentatively, D is TRBD2 (5 bases). Germline V gene sequence: CDR1 SGHNT, CDR2 YENEEA. This CDR3 comprises 15 residues. V was pared by 1 base and J by 5 bases, with 15 bases between. For the CDR3, the DNA is TGTGCCAGCAGCTTAGGTGGACTTATTGGGAACGAGCAGTACTTC. This codes for CASSLGGLIGNEQYF.

The V gene is TRBV24-1, the J gene TRBJ1-5; D not certain. Germline V gives CDR1 KGHDR, CDR2 SFDVKD. Trimming left V 2 bases short and J 5 bases short, with 12 bases between. The CDR3 contains 15 residues. CDR3 DNA: TGTGCCACCAGTGATTCAGACACCTTTTATCAGCCCCAGCATTTT. Translating gives CATSDSDTFYQPQHF.